The clone carrying this T cell receptor beta chain was seen a handful of times. The data were obtained in a study of T-cell memory formation after mild COVID-19. TCRdb called the 5' RACE reads again in MiXCR, with one record for every CDR3 protein. The sample holds a few hundred thousand distinct CDR3 sequences, 20% to 25% seen once. V was shortened by 1 base and J by 4 bases, with 20 bases between the two germline ends. Germline V CDR1 and CDR2: LNHDA, SQIVND (reference sequence). The CDR3 has 18 residues. This chain uses TRBV19 with TRBJ2-1; the D gene is possibly TRBD2 (5 bases). The clonotype was recovered from an adult woman who had mild COVID-19 (a few samples of this study predate the infection). Cell type and time point are not known. The material sequenced was PBMCs or a T cell subset sorted from them (not recorded which). CDR3 loop: CASSIARGNRILYNEQFF. As DNA, the CDR3 is TGTGCCAGTAGTATAGCCCGGGGAAACCGCATACTATACAATGAGCAGTTCTTC.